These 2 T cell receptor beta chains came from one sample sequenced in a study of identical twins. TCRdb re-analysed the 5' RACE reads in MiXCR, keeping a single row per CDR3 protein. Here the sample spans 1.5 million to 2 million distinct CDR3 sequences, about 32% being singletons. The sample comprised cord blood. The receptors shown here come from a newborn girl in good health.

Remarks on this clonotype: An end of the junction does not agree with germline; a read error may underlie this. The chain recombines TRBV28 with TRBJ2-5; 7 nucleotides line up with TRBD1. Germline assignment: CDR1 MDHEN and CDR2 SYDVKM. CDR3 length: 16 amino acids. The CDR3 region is CAGSLFLQGSQETQYF. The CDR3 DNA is TGTGCCGGCAGTTTATTTTTACAGGGGTCTCAAGAGACCCAGTACTTC.

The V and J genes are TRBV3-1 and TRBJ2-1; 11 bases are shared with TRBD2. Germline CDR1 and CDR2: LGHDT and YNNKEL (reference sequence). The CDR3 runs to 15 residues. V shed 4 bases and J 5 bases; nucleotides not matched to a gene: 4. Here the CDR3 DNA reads TGTGCCAGCAGCCCGGGACTAGCGGTCAACAATGAGCAGTTCTTC. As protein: CASSPGLAVNNEQFF.